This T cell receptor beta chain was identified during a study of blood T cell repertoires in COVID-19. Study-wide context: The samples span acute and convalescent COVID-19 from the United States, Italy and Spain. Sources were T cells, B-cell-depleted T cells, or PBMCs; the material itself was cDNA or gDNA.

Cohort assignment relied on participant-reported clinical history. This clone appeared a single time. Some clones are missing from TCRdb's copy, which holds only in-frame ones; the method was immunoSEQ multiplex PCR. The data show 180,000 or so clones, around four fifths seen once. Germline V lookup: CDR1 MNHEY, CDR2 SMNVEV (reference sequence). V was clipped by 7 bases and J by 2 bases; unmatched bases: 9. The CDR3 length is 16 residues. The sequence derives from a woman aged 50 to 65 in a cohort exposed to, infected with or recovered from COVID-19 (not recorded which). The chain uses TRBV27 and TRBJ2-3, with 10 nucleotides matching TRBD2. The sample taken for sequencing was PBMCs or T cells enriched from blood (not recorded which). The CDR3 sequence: CASNSLAGALTDTQYF. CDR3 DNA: TGTGCCAGCAATTCTCTAGCGGGAGCCCTCACAGATACGCAGTATTTT.